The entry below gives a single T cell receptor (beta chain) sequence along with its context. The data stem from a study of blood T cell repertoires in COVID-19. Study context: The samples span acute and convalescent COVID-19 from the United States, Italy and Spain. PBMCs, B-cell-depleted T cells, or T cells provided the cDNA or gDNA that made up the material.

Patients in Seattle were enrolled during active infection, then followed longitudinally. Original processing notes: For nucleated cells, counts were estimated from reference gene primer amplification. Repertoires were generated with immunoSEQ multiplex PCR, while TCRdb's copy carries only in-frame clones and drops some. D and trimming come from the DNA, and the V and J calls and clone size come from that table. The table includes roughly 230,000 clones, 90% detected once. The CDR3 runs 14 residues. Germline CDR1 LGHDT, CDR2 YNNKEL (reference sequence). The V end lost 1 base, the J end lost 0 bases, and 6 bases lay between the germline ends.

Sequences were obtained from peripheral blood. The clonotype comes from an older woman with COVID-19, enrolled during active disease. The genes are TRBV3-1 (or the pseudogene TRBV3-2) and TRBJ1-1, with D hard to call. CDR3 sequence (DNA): TGTGCCAGCAGCCAAGTAGCGGTGAACACTGAAGCTTTCTTT. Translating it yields CASSQVAVNTEAFF.